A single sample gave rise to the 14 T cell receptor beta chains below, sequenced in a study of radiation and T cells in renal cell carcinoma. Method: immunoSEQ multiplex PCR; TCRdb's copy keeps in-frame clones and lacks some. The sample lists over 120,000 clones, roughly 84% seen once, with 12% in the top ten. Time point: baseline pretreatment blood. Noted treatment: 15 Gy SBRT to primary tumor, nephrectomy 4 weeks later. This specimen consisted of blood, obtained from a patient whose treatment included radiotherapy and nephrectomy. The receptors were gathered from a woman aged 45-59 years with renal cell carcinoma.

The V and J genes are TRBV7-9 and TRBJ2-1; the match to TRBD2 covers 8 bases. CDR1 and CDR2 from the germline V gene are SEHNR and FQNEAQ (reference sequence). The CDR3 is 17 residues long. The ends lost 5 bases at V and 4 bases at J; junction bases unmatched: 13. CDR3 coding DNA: TGTGCCAGCAGCCGCCCCAGAGCGGGGGCCTTATACAATGAGCAGTTCTTC. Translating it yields CASSRPRAGALYNEQFF.

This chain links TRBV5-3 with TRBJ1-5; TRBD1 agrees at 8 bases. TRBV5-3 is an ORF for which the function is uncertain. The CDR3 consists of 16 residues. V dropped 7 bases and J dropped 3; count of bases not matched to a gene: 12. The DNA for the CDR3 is TGTGCCAGAGGACACCATGGACAGGGAACCAATCAGCCCCAGCATTTT. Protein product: CARGHHGQGTNQPQHF.

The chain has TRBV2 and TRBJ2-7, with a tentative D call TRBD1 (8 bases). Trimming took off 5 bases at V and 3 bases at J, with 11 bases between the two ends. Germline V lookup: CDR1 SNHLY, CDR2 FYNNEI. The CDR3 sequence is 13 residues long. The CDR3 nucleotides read TGTGCCAGCAGTACAGGGGGGGACTACGAGCAGTACTTC. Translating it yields CASSTGGDYEQYF.

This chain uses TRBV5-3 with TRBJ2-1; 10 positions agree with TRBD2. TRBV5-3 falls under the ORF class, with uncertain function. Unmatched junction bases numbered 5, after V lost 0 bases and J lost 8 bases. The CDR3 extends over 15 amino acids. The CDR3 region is CARSLASGGRDEQFF. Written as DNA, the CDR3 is TGTGCCAGAAGCTTGGCTAGCGGGGGTAGAGATGAGCAGTTCTTC.

CDR3 nucleotides: TGTGCCAGCCGTAAAAGGGGACCTGGGGCCAACGTCCTGACTTTC. Translating gives CASRKRGPGANVLTF. The chain employs TRBV6-6 and TRBJ2-6; D possibly uses TRBD1 or TRBD2 (5 bases each). The CDR3 totals 15 residues. CDR1 and CDR2 (germline): MNHNY, SVGAGI (reference sequence). The ends were cut back, 8 bases at V and 2 bases at J, with 13 bases in the middle.

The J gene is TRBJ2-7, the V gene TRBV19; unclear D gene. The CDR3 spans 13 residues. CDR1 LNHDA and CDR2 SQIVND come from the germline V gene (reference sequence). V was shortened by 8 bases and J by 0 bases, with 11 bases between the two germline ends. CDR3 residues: CASGPTASYEQYF. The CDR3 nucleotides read TGTGCCAGTGGGCCCACAGCCTCCTACGAGCAGTACTTC. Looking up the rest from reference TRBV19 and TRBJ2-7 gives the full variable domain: DGGITQSPKYLFRKEGQNVTLSCEQNLNHDAMYWYRQDPGQGLRLIYYSQIVNDFQKGDIAEGYSVSREKKESFPLTVTSAQKNPTAFYLCASGPTASYEQYFGPGTRLTVT.

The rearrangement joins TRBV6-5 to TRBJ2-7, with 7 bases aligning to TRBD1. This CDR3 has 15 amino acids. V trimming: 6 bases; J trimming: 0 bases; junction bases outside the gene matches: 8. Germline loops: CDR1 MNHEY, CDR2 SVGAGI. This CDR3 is CASRRQGIYSYEQYF. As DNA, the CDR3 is TGTGCCAGCAGACGACAGGGCATATACTCCTACGAGCAGTACTTC.

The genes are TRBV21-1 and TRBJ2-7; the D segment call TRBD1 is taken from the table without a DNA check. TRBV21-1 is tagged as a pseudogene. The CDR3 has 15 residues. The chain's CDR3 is CASSKTHRFSYEQYF. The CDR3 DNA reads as TGTGCCAGCAGCAAAACCCACAGGTTTTCCTACGAGCAGTACTTC.

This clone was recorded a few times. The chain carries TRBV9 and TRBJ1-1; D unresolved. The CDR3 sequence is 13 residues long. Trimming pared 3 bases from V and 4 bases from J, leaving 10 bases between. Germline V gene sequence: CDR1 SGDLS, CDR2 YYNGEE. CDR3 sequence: CASSAPGGTEAFF. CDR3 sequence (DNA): TGTGCCAGCAGCGCCCCGGGCGGCACTGAAGCTTTCTTT.

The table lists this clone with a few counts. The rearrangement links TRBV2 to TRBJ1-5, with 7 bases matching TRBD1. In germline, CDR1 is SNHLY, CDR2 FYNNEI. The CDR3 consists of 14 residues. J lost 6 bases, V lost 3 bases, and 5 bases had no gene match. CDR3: CASSDLAGGQPQHF. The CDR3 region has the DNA TGTGCCAGCAGTGACTTGGCAGGGGGTCAGCCCCAGCATTTT.

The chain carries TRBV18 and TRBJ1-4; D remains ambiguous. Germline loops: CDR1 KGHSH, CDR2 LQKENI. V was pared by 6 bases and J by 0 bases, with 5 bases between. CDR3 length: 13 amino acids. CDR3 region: CASSPATNEKLFF. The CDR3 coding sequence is TGTGCCAGCTCGCCTGCAACTAATGAAAAACTGTTTTTT.

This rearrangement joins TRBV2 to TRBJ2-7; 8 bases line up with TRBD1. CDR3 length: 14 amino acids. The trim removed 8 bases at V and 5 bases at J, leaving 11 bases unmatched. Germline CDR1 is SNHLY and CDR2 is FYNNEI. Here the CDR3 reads CASRLGGQGHEQYF. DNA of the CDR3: TGTGCCAGCCGCCTTGGCGGACAGGGTCACGAGCAGTACTTC.

CDR3 DNA sequence: TGTGCCAGCAGTTACCCAACAATAGGCGAGACCCAGTACTTC. Its translation is CASSYPTIGETQYF. The chain is built from TRBV6-6 and TRBJ2-5, with no clear D. CDR1 is MNHNY and CDR2 is SVGAGI in the germline V gene (reference sequence). Trimming left V 2 bases short and J 5 bases short, with 12 bases between. The CDR3 runs to 14 residues.

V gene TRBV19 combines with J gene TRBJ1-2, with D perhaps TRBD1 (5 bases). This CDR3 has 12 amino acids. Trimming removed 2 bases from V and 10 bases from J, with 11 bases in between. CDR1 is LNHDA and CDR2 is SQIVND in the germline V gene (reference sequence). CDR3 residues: CASSITTDVYTF. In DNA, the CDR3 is TGTGCCAGTAGTATAACGACAGATGTCTACACCTTC.